This TCR beta chain was identified in a study of blood T cell repertoires in COVID-19. Looked up from germline, CDR1 is SGHDN and CDR2 is FVKESK. Trimming removed 4 bases from V and 2 bases from J; junction bases left unmatched: 9. The length of the CDR3 is 16 residues. Method: immunoSEQ multiplex PCR; TCRdb's copy keeps in-frame clones and lacks some. This sample carries about 300,000 clones, 85% of them seen once, and the ten largest clones take about an eighth. This clone was observed a single time. The rearrangement joins TRBV14 to TRBJ2-3, with 7 bases matching TRBD2. Sequencing was done on a sample of peripheral blood. The TCR was taken from a human donor in a cohort sampled during active COVID-19. The CDR3 nucleotides are TGTGCCAGCAGCCGACTAGCCCGGGATTACACAGATACGCAGTATTTT. Amino acids: CASSRLARDYTDTQYF.